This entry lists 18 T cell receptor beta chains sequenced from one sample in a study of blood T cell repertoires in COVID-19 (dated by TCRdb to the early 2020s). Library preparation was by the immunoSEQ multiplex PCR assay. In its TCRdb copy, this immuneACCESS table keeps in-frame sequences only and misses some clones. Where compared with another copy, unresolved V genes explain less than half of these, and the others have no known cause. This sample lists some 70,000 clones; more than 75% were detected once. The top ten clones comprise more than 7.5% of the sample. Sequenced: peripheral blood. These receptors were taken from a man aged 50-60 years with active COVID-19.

The DNA of the CDR3 is TGTGCCAGCAGCTTGGGGTACAGGTTATCCACCGGGGAGCTGTTTTTT. Translating gives CASSLGYRLSTGELFF. The V gene is TRBV5-8, the J gene TRBJ2-2, with TRBD1 as a possible D gene (5 bases). The V gene's germline CDR1 is SGHTS and CDR2 YDEGEE. V lost 0 bases and J lost 4, with 13 bases in between. The CDR3 is 16 amino acids.

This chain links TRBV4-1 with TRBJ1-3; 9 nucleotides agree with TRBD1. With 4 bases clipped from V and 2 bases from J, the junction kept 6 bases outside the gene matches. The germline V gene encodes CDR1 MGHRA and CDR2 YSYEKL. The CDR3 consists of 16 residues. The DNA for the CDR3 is TGCGCCAGCAGCCTACGGGACAGGGCGGCTGGAAACACCATATATTTT. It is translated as CASSLRDRAAGNTIYF.

The CDR3 is CASSTPSTRGYTF. The CDR3 bases are TGTGCCAGCAGTACCCCATCGACGAGGGGCTACACCTTC. The genes are TRBV28 and TRBJ1-2; no definite D call. This CDR3 contains 13 residues. Trimming shortened V by 5 bases and J by 8 bases, and 15 bases separated the two germline ends. Germline CDR1 and CDR2: MDHEN and SYDVKM.

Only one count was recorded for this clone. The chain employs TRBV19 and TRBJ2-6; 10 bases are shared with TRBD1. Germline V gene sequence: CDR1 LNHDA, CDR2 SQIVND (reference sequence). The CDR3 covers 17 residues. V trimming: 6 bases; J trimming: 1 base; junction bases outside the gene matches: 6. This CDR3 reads CASRRQGAASGANVLTF. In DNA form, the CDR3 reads TGTGCCAGTAGGCGACAGGGGGCGGCGTCTGGGGCCAACGTCCTGACTTTC. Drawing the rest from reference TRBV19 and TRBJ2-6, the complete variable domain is DGGITQSPKYLFRKEGQNVTLSCEQNLNHDAMYWYRQDPGQGLRLIYYSQIVNDFQKGDIAEGYSVSREKKESFPLTVTSAQKNPTAFYLCASRRQGAASGANVLTFGAGSRLTVL.

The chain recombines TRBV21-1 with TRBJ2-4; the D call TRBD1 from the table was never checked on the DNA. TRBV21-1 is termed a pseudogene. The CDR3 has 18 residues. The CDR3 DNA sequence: TGTGCCAGCAGAGTCCGGGACACCTTGCCCGGAGCCAAAAACATTCAGTACTTC. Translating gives CASRVRDTLPGAKNIQYF.

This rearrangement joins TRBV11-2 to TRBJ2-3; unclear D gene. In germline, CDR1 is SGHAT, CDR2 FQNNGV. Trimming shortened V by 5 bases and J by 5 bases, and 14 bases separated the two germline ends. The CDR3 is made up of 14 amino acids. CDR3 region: CASSPLSSGDTQYF. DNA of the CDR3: TGTGCCAGCAGCCCTCTTTCTTCGGGAGATACGCAGTATTTT.

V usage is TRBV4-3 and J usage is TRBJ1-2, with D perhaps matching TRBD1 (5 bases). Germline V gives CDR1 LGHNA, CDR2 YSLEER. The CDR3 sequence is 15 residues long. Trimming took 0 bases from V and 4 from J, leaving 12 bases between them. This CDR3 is CASSQERGGTYGYTF. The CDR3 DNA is TGCGCCAGCAGCCAAGAGCGGGGAGGGACCTATGGCTACACCTTC.

CDR3 protein: CASSSGRANTGELFF. The DNA of the CDR3 is TGTGCCAGCTCTAGCGGGAGGGCGAACACCGGGGAGCTGTTTTTT. The V gene is TRBV2, the J gene TRBJ2-2; 12 positions agree with TRBD2. J lost 0 bases, V lost 8 bases, and 1 base had no gene match. Germline V lookup: CDR1 SNHLY, CDR2 FYNNEI. This CDR3 region has 15 residues.

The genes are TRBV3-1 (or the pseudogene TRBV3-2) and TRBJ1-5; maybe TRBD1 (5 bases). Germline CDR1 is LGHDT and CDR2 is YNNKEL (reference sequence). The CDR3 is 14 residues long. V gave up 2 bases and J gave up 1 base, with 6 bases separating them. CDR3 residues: CASSQSGSNQPQHF. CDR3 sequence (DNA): TGTGCCAGCAGCCAATCAGGGAGCAATCAGCCCCAGCATTTT.

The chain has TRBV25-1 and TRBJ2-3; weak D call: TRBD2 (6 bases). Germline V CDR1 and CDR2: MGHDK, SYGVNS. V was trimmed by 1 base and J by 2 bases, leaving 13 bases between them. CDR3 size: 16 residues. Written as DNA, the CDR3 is TGTGCCAGCAGTGAATGGGTGGGAGGCCCCACAGATACGCAGTATTTT. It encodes CASSEWVGGPTDTQYF.

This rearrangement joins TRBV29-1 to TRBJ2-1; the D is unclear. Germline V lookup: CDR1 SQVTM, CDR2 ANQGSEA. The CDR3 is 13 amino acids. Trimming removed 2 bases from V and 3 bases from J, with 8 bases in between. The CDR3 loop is CSVELQIYNEQFF. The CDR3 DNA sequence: TGCAGCGTTGAACTCCAGATCTACAATGAGCAGTTCTTC.

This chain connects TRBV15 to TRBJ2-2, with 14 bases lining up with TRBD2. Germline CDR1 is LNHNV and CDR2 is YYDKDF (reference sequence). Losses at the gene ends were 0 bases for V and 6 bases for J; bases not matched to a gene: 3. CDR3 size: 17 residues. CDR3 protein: CATSRDPGLAGAGELFF. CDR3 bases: TGTGCCACCAGCAGAGATCCGGGACTAGCGGGAGCCGGGGAGCTGTTTTTT.

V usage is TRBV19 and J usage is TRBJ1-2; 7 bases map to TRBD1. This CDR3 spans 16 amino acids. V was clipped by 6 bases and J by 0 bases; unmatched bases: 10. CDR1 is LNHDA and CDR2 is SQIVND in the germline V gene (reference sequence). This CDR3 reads CASRPSHGTANYGYTF. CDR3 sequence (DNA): TGTGCCAGTAGACCATCCCACGGGACAGCTAACTATGGCTACACCTTC.

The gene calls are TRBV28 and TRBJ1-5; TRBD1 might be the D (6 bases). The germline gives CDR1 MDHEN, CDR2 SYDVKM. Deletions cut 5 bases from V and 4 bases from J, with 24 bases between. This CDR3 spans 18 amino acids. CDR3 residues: CASSPQGSAQGVNQPQHF. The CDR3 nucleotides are TGTGCCAGCAGTCCCCAAGGGTCGGCACAGGGCGTGAATCAGCCCCAGCATTTT.

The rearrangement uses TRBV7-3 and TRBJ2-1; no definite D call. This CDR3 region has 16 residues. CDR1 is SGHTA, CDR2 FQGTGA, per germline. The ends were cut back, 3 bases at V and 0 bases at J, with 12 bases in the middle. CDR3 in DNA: TGTGCCAGCAGCTTGATGGCGAGGAGCTCCTACAATGAGCAGTTCTTC. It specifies CASSLMARSSYNEQFF.

The CDR3 nucleotides are TGTGCCAGTAGTATGGCTCATCTCTCTGGAAACACCATATATTTT. Translation: CASSMAHLSGNTIYF. V is TRBV19 and J is TRBJ1-3; D is unresolved. The CDR3 consists of 15 residues. With 3 bases removed from V and 0 bases from J, the gap between germline ends came to 9 bases. CDR1 LNHDA and CDR2 SQIVND come from the germline V gene (reference sequence).

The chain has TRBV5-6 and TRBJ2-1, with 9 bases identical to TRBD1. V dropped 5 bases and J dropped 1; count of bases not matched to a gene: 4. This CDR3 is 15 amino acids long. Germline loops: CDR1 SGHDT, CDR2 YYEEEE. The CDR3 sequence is CASSFGQGSYNEQFF. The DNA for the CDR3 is TGTGCCAGCAGTTTTGGACAGGGGTCCTACAATGAGCAGTTCTTC.

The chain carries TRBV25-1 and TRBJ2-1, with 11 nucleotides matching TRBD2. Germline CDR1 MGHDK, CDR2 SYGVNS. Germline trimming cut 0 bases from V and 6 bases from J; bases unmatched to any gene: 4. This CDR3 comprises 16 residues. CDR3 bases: TGTGCCAGCAGTGAATATCGGCTAGCGGGGGGCAATGAGCAGTTCTTC. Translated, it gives CASSEYRLAGGNEQFF.